Presented here are 4 T cell receptor beta chains from one specimen sequenced in a study of T cell responses to AZD1222 COVID-19 vaccine. Sequenced by immunoSEQ multiplex PCR; TCRdb stores in-frame clones only, minus some. The table includes around 160,000 clones, 90% to 95% detected once. The starting material was peripheral blood, obtained on day 0 of AZD1222 vaccination. The receptors derive from an adult in good health.

This clone has only one observation. This chain joins TRBV6-4 and TRBJ2-2, with 8 bases that match TRBD1. The germline CDR1 and CDR2 sequences are MRHNA and SNTAGT. Germline trimming cut 4 bases from V and 4 bases from J; bases unmatched to any gene: 5. The CDR3 has 15 amino acids. CDR3 residues: CASSADRVATGELFF. CDR3 DNA: TGTGCCAGCAGTGCGGACAGGGTGGCCACCGGGGAGCTGTTTTTT.

The chain couples TRBV11-2 to TRBJ2-7; TRBD2 aligns across 10 bases. This CDR3 contains 17 residues. Losses at the gene ends were 5 bases for V and 5 bases for J; bases not matched to a gene: 15. The germline CDR1 and CDR2 sequences are SGHAT and FQNNGV. CDR3 amino acids: CASSRVEGLAGENEQYF. The CDR3 DNA reads TGTGCCAGCAGCCGGGTGGAGGGTCTAGCGGGAGAAAACGAGCAGTACTTC.

The chain couples TRBV11-3 to TRBJ2-7, with a tentative D call TRBD1 (5 bases). The CDR3 spans 14 residues. V lost 0 bases to trimming and J lost 6 bases, with 12 bases between them. Per germline, CDR1 SGHNT and CDR2 YENEEA. This CDR3 reads CASSLDNWGSEQYF. In DNA form, the CDR3 reads TGTGCCAGCAGCTTAGATAATTGGGGCAGCGAGCAGTACTTC.

In its sample, this clone was seen a few times. The chain uses TRBV5-8 and TRBJ1-4; perhaps TRBD1 as D (5 bases). The CDR3 loop spans 16 amino acids. Germline V gene lookup returns CDR1 SGHTS and CDR2 YDEGEE. V gave up 5 bases and J gave up 0 bases, with 14 bases separating them. The CDR3 spells CASRPGTASTNEKLFF. In nucleotides, the CDR3 is TGTGCCAGCAGGCCCGGGACCGCTTCAACTAATGAAAAACTGTTTTTT.